The present T cell receptor beta chain was sequenced within a study of T cell changes during pregnancy in multiple sclerosis. The CDR3 length is 12 residues. Germline assignment: CDR1 MGHDK and CDR2 SYGVNS. V lost 10 bases, J lost 5 bases, and 11 bases lay in between. Data came from immunoSEQ multiplex PCR; TCRdb stores just in-frame clones and leaves some out. The sample gives roughly 40,000 clones, approximately 91% of which show up once; approximately 0.73% is in the top ten. This sequence originates from a female donor with multiple sclerosis, enrolled in a pregnancy study. The chain uses TRBV25-1 and TRBJ2-2, with no clear D. The starting material was CD4+ T cells from peripheral blood mononuclear cells, obtained before pregnancy. The CDR3: CATTSWTGELFF. The CDR3 DNA follows: TGTGCCACGACATCGTGGACCGGGGAGCTGTTTTTT.